This T cell receptor (beta chain) appears in the sequencing data of a study of blood T cells in healthy people across ages. This clonotype has a count of ten or more. Its antigen is as yet unknown. Sequence at one end of the junction differs from germline and may be a read error. CDR3 length: 16 residues. CDR1 and CDR2 from the germline V gene are LGHNA and YSLEER. Notes on the study in general: PBMCs were not sorted, which prevented a conclusive comparison of naive versus antigen-experienced cells.

A second PCR of 7 to 11 cycles used a sample-barcoded 5' primer and a J-beta primer mix. TCRdb independently ran MiXCR on the 5' RACE reads; one entry per CDR3 protein. The sample yields some 700,000 distinct CDR3 sequences, roughly 47% seen once. This chain uses TRBV4-3 with TRBJ2-1, with 13 nucleotides matching TRBD2. The sequence was collected from a woman aged 55 to 70 in good health. The sample comprised blood. In DNA form, the CDR3 reads TGTGCCAGCAGCAGACTAGCGGGGGGCTCCTACAATGAGCAGTTCTTC. It translates to CASSRLAGGSYNEQFF.